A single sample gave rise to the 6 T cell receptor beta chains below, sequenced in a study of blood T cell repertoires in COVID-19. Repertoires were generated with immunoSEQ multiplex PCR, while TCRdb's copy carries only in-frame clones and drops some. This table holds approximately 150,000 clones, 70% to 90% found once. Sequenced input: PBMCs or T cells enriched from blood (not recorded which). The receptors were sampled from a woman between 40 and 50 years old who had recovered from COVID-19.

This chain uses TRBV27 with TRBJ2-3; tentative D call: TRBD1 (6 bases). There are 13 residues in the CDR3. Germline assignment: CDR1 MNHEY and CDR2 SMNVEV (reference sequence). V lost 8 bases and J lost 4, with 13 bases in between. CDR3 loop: CASGQGFPDTQYF. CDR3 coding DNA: TGTGCCAGCGGGCAGGGGTTTCCAGATACGCAGTATTTT.

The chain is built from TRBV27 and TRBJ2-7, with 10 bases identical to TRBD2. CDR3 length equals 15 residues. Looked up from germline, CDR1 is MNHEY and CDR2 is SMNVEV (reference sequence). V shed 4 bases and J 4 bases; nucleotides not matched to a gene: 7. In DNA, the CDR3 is TGTGCCAGCAGTTACCTAGCGGGGGTTTTTTACGAGCAGTACTTC. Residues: CASSYLAGVFYEQYF.

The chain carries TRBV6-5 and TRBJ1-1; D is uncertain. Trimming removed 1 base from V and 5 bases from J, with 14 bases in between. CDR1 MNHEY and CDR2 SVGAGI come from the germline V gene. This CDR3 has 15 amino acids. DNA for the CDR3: TGTGCCAGCAGTTACTTGGATCGGGGAAGGACTGAAGCTTTCTTT. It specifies CASSYLDRGRTEAFF.

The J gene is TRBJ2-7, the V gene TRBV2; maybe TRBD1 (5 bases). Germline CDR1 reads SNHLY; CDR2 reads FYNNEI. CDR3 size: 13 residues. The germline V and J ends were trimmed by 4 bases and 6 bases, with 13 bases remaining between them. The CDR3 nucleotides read TGTGCCAGCAGTGGGCAGGGTCCCCTCGAGCAGTACTTC. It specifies CASSGQGPLEQYF.

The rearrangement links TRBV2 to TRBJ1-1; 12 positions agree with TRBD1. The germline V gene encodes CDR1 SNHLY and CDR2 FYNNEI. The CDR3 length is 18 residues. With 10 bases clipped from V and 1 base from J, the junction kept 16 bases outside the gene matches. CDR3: CAILISGTGGAGNTEAFF. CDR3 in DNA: TGTGCCATCCTTATCTCCGGGACAGGGGGCGCGGGGAACACTGAAGCTTTCTTT.

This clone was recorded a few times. The CDR3 loop is CASSSHGGGLNEQFF. The CDR3 coding sequence is TGTGCCAGCAGCTCCCATGGGGGGGGGCTCAATGAGCAGTTCTTC. V and J are TRBV5-5 and TRBJ2-1; TRBD2 might be the D (7 bases). V lost 3 bases and J 6 bases, leaving 16 bases between the germline ends. The CDR3 loop spans 15 amino acids. CDR1 SGHKS and CDR2 YYEKEE come from the germline V gene (reference sequence).